This T cell receptor beta chain comes out of a study of CD8+ T cells in alopecia areata (dated by TCRdb to 2017 to 2018). As for the study more broadly: Treated patients were enrolled in an open-label pilot trial of oral tofacitinib at 5 to 10 mg twice daily for moderate-to-severe alopecia areata. Patients stayed on tofacitinib for 6 to 18 months and then had 6 months of follow-up off drug so that delayed response and recurrence could be assessed. To study T cell clonal expansion in alopecia areata, the researchers applied high-throughput TCRbeta sequencing to both the C3H/HeJ mouse model and human patients. Human TCRbeta sequencing covered scalp tissue and sorted CD4+ and CD8+ peripheral blood T cells from patchy and totalis/universalis alopecia areata patients and healthy controls. Biopsies were taken from tofacitinib-treated patients at baseline and at 4 and 24 weeks of treatment, and a later scalp biopsy was taken in several of the tofacitinib-treated patients. Scalp clonality was compared across normal scalp (n=4), patchy alopecia areata scalp (n=8), and alopecia totalis/universalis scalp (n=8). RNA was obtained with the PAXgene miRNA kit for fixed scalp, the miRNeasy kit for PBMCs, and the RNeasy kit for mouse skin. Amplification of TCRbeta CDR3 regions was done by immunoSEQ multiplex PCR using 35 Vbeta forward primers and 13 Jbeta reverse primers. Paper-wide results and their limitations: Scalp TCR repertoire analysis is complicated because resident alphabeta T cells in normal human skin are also sequenced, whereas mouse skin is dominated by gammadelta T cells. Higher clonality and more expanded CD8+ clones were observed in lesional scalp than in normal scalp, particularly in alopecia totalis/universalis, a finding suggestive of antigenic drive. Shared TCR sequences between patients were less evident than in mice, which may be partly attributable to HLA diversity in the patient population.

Explained via the paper, the time point label denotes: baseline before oral tofacitinib. Peripheral blood and lesional scalp punch biopsies were obtained from patients with alopecia areata. PBMCs were isolated by density centrifugation and stained for CD3, CD4 and CD8, after which CD4+ and CD8+ T cells were sorted on a FACSAria. Receptor amplification or capture employed the immunoSEQ multiplex PCR assay. To provide template for TCR sequencing, every sample had RNA extracted and reverse transcribed into cDNA. First-strand cDNA was synthesized with SuperScript III using a 2:1 mix of oligo-dT and random hexamers. A synthetic immune receptor repertoire was used to gauge amplification bias, and whatever bias remained was removed computationally. In the source study's methods: Raw reads were preprocessed to remove errors, and CDR3 was defined by IMGT conventions from the conserved cysteine to phenylalanine. Clonality was calculated as 1 minus Shannon entropy normalized by log2 of the number of productive unique TCRs. Whether each scalp clone was CD4 or CD8 was inferred by checking scalp TCRbeta sequences against the CD4 and CD8 repertoires from sorted blood. TCRdb obtained this table from immuneACCESS and retained in-frame rearrangements with V and J assigned. These tables miss some clones; where compared with another copy, unresolved V genes account for less than half of the shortfall, and the remainder is unexplained. Clone size and the V and J calls come from that table; the DNA yielded D and trimming. For this sample there are 150,000 or so clones; around 87% appear just once. The ten largest clones capture more than 13% of the sample.

This clone has more than one count but fewer than ten. There is no known antigen for this receptor. No base qualities exist here, and no much larger clone lies one base off it. The source of this sequence is a human donor with alopecia areata. This specimen was CD8+ T cells sorted from blood, taken at week 0.

This receptor carries the CDR3 CASSLTSEGAKNIQYF. The DNA reads as follows: TGTGCCAGCAGCTTAACTAGCGAGGGAGCCAAAAACATTCAGTACTTC. Here the chain combines TRBV7-9 and TRBJ2-4; 7 bases in between match TRBD2. CDR1 and CDR2 are drawn from the germline V gene (reference sequence): SEHNR, FQNEAQ. Germline trimming: 2 bases from V, 0 bases from J; junction bases outside gene matches: 4. Including cysteine and phenylalanine, the CDR3 has 16 amino acids. Of the read, only the CDR3 DNA is kept; its 48 bases are in frame from base 1.